This T cell receptor beta chain was profiled in a study of shared T cell receptors in the human thymus. Sequencing used immunoSEQ multiplex PCR; TCRdb keeps in-frame clones, though not all of them. The sample holds hundreds of thousands of clones, about 90% seen once. The germline CDR1 and CDR2 sequences are SGHDT and YYEEEE. The ends lost 6 bases at V and 2 bases at J; junction bases unmatched: 8. The CDR3 covers 15 residues. The same specimen was also included in a second study, on human thymus T cells. That source adds: Healthy Finnish infants undergoing corrective surgery for congenital heart defects provided the donor material. The thymus tissue came from resections taken during corrective heart surgery. Usage of V and J genes appeared biased in thymic and blood repertoires. Thymic repertoires of unrelated individuals were reported in related research to overlap highly.

The chain uses TRBV5-6 and TRBJ2-1; 7 bases agree with TRBD2. The clonotype comes from a boy under two years old with a congenital heart defect. Material for sequencing was thymocytes. For the CDR3, the DNA is TGTGCCAGCAACCCTCGGGGGACTACCTACAATGAGCAGTTCTTC. This translates into CASNPRGTTYNEQFF.